The sequence of this T cell receptor beta chain was determined in a study of T cells in women clearing cervical HPV infection. Study-level information: Only a few women had HLA typing results available.

About this clone itself: The antigen remains undetermined. The read ends 3 residues before the CDR3 terminus; that terminus is restored from the germline J gene.

V lost 4 bases and J lost 5; bases outside the gene matches: 5. This CDR3 region has 15 residues. Per the germline V gene, CDR1 is MNHNS and CDR2 is SASEGT. TCRdb keeps only in-frame clones here, not all; method: immunoSEQ multiplex PCR. The sample holds 45,000 to 50,000 clones. Study-wide findings and caveats: CIN3+ cases had significantly higher TCR repertoire richness than controls, but evenness did not differ.

Sequencing used blood buffy coat. The chain links TRBV6-1 to TRBJ2-2; 9 nucleotides agree with TRBD1. The receptor comes from a woman between 18 and 69 years old with a cervical HPV16 infection that either progressed to CIN3+ or cleared (not recorded which). The chain's CDR3 is CASSAWTGDTGELFF. The part of the CDR3 DNA that was read is TGTGCCAGCAGTGCTTGGACAGGGGATACCGGGGAG.